This TCR beta chain was captured in a study of shared clonotypes between healthy human individuals. Here immunoSEQ multiplex PCR was the method, and the copy in TCRdb shows in-frame clones only, minus some. Here the sample spans roughly 450,000 clones, 79% being singletons. Only Caucasian adults living in Nashville, Tennessee served as donors. The CDR3 contains 13 residues. The germline V gene encodes CDR1 GTSNPN and CDR2 SVGIG (reference sequence). V was clipped by 7 bases and J by 5 bases, with 15 bases between them. V usage is TRBV30 and J usage is TRBJ2-1; unclear D gene. The specimen was PBMCs. The sequence was obtained from a woman aged 40-49 years in good health. Some clones in this sample may be carry-over from other donors' samples. The CDR3 sequence: CASTFDTHNEQFF. The CDR3 nucleotides read TGTGCCTCCACGTTCGACACTCACAATGAGCAGTTCTTC. Based on the CDR3 plus reference TRBV30 and TRBJ2-1, the full variable domain is SQTIHQWPATLVQPVGSPLSLECTVEGTSNPNLYWYRQAAGRGLQLLFYSVGIGQISSEVPQNLSASRPQDRQFILSSKKLLLSDSGFYLCASTFDTHNEQFFGPGTRLTVL.